Sequencing of this T cell receptor beta chain was carried out in a study of T cell responses to AZD1222 COVID-19 vaccine. Turning to the study itself: Pooling of second doses given at about 4 or about 12 weeks was done.

Assay used: immunoSEQ multiplex PCR; TCRdb lists only in-frame clones, some missing. The top ten hold 4% to 5.5% of the sample, which has under 200,000 clones, approximately 90% seen once. Germline V gives CDR1 MDHEN, CDR2 SYDVKM. CDR3 size: 16 residues. The ends lost 6 bases at V and 0 bases at J; junction bases unmatched: 8. With regard to this clone: What it recognizes is unknown.

Notes on the study in general: Repertoires were collected only later (after the peak T cell response had occurred).

The rearrangement uses TRBV28 and TRBJ2-1; 7 nucleotides line up with TRBD2. The material was peripheral blood, obtained on day 0 of AZD1222 vaccination. The sequence derives from an adult in good health. The CDR3 DNA sequence: TGTGCCAGCAGATTCGGGCGGACTAGCTCCTACAATGAGCAGTTCTTC. It translates to CASRFGRTSSYNEQFF.